The clone carrying this T cell receptor beta chain was detected a few times. Its antigen is unidentified. The CDR3 is 18 amino acids. Trimming removed 6 bases at V and 4 bases at J, with 26 bases between. Germline V gene data show CDR1 as LGHDT and CDR2 as YNNKEL (reference sequence). The data belong to a study of CD8 T cells in ankylosing spondylitis. Study results and caveats: Certain motif variants had earlier appeared in reactive arthritis synovial fluid and blood. A TCR beta motif of under 10 highly homologous variants appeared characteristic of ankylosing spondylitis blood. A CD8+ phenotype characterized the disease-linked clones, which were relatively rare in peripheral blood.

It was by quantitative 5'-RACE with molecular barcodes that TCR beta libraries were made. TCRdb analysed the 5' RACE reads with MiXCR anew, one entry per CDR3 protein. The profile covers 450,000 to 550,000 distinct CDR3 sequences, with under 5.5% appearing a single time and under 4.5% taken by the ten largest. This clonotype was obtained from a male donor with ankylosing spondylitis. Sequenced input: blood, either unsorted or a sorted T cell fraction (not recorded which). V and J are TRBV3-1 and TRBJ2-3; tentatively, D is TRBD2 (6 bases). As DNA, the CDR3 is TGTGCCAGCAGGGCCGGAGAGGGGAGGTGGGATAGGGCAGATACGCAGTATTTT. Translated: CASRAGEGRWDRADTQYF.